This T cell receptor beta chain was obtained from a study of T cell repertoires in cytomegalovirus infection. Study overall: Alongside well-studied HLA-B-restricted CMV epitopes, recently identified HLA-C-restricted CMV epitopes were also used. Public TCR beta signatures marked donors with CMV infection and the matching HLA. Regarding the study as a whole: Public TCR beta family frequency separated CMV-and-HLA carriers, including in an independent cohort. Across the ex vivo response, the dominant clonotypes were HLA-C-restricted CMV-specific TCR beta clonotypes.

Comments on this clonotype: What it binds is not known.

The germline V and J ends were trimmed by 4 bases and 9 bases, with 22 bases remaining between them. Per germline, CDR1 MDHEN and CDR2 SYDVKM. CDR3 length equals 16 residues. TCRdb processed the reads anew with MiXCR; each CDR3 protein has one entry. The sample shows some 800,000 distinct CDR3 sequences, 30% to 35% of them seen only once. The TCR originated in a human donor in good health (CMV status not recorded). Some clones in this sample may be carry-over from other donors' samples. Material: cultured CD8+ T cells from PBMCs, obtained from culture after CMV antigen stimulation. The chain employs TRBV28 and TRBJ1-5, with D possibly TRBD1 on 5 matching bases. Written as DNA, the CDR3 is TGTGCCAGCAGTTCAAGGTCCGGGACGCCCGTTTGGCCCCAGCATTTT. It codes for CASSSRSGTPVWPQHF.